The 7 T cell receptor beta chains presented below share a single source sample, sequenced in a study of blood T cells in healthy people across ages. Together with a sample-barcoded 5' primer, a J-beta primer mix was included in a second PCR lasting 7 to 11 cycles. TCRdb re-called the 5' RACE reads through MiXCR, storing one row per CDR3 protein. This repertoire shows more than 650,000 distinct CDR3 sequences, 53% found once; its top ten account for approximately 41%. Sequenced material: blood. Source of these receptors: a man at least 80 years old in good health.

Only a few counts were recorded for this clonotype. The chain is built from TRBV5-1 and TRBJ2-1, with 7 nucleotides matching TRBD2. Per the germline V gene, CDR1 is SGHRS and CDR2 is YFSETQ. V dropped 0 bases and J dropped 9; count of bases not matched to a gene: 3. This CDR3 has 13 amino acids. The DNA for the CDR3 is TGCGCCAGCAGCTTGGATAGCGGGCCTGAGCAGTTCTTC. Protein product: CASSLDSGPEQFF. The whole variable domain, remainder taken from reference TRBV5-1 and TRBJ2-1, is KAGVTQTPRYLIKTRGQQVTLSCSPISGHRSVSWYQQTPGQGLQFLFEYFSETQRNKGNFPGRFSGRQFSNSRSEMNVSTLELGDSALYLCASSLDSGPEQFFGPGTRLTVL.

At least ten counts were recorded for this clonotype. This chain uses TRBV29-1 with TRBJ2-1; D is perhaps TRBD1 (7 bases). The CDR3 loop spans 12 amino acids. V lost 7 bases, J lost 7 bases, and 14 bases lay in between. CDR1 SQVTM and CDR2 ANQGSEA come from the germline V gene. Written as DNA, the CDR3 is TGCAGCGCCTACAGGGGAGGTAATGAGCAGTTCTTC. Protein sequence: CSAYRGGNEQFF.

This clonotype was counted a few times. This chain connects TRBV6-1 to TRBJ1-2; no reliable D call. Trimming took 3 bases from V and 0 from J, leaving 11 bases between them. This CDR3 spans 15 amino acids. Germline V lookup: CDR1 MNHNS, CDR2 SASEGT. CDR3 in amino acids: CASSENTLTNYGYTF. CDR3 bases: TGTGCCAGCAGTGAGAACACATTAACTAACTATGGCTACACCTTC.

A remark on this clonotype: At one end, the junction sequence differs from germline, possibly due to a read error. This sequence joins TRBV5-1 and TRBJ2-3; 7 bases agree with TRBD1. CDR3 length: 14 residues. Germline CDR1 is SGHRS and CDR2 is YFSETQ. The CDR3 is CASSLQGVTDTQYF. CDR3 nucleotides: TGTGCCAGCAGTCTTCAGGGGGTGACAGATACGCAGTATTTT.

This clonotype was observed many times. This CDR3 reads CSVDLGSLDSGANVLTF. CDR3 sequence (DNA): TGCAGCGTTGACCTCGGCTCGTTAGACTCTGGGGCCAACGTCCTGACTTTC. The chain employs TRBV29-1 and TRBJ2-6; unclear D gene. From germline, CDR1 is SQVTM and CDR2 ANQGSEA. V was trimmed by 3 bases and J by 0 bases, leaving 15 bases between them. The CDR3 has 17 residues.

This clonotype was seen a handful of times. The chain uses TRBV3-1 and TRBJ2-5, with 7 bases lining up with TRBD2. Germline V gene sequence: CDR1 LGHDT, CDR2 YNNKEL (reference sequence). The V and J ends lost 6 bases and 0 bases, in that order; junction bases with no gene match: 1. The CDR3 runs to 13 residues. The CDR3 spells CASRGGYQETQYF. CDR3 bases: TGTGCCAGCAGGGGGGGGTACCAAGAGACCCAGTACTTC.

This clonotype was observed a handful of times. This chain uses TRBV7-8 with TRBJ2-1, with 10 bases matching TRBD2. The DNA end is more similar to TRBJ2-7, so the J call may be wrong. This CDR3 is built from 17 residues. Germline-derived CDR1 and CDR2 are SGHVS and FQNEAQ. CDR3 loop: CASSFLSISGRYNEQYF. CDR3 bases: TGTGCCAGCAGCTTTTTAAGCATTAGCGGGAGGTACAATGAGCAGTACTTC.